This entry lists 25 T cell receptor beta chains sequenced from one sample in a study of breast tumors, draining lymph nodes, adjacent tissues. TCRdb re-called the multiplex PCR reads through MiXCR, storing one row per CDR3 protein. The sample records some 65,000 distinct CDR3 sequences, around two fifths being singletons. Sequenced material: breast tumor tissue. Receptors originate from a female donor with breast cancer. Some clones in this sample may be carry-over from other donors' samples.

This clonotype was seen many times. The chain employs TRBV7-8 and TRBJ1-2; D perhaps matches TRBD1 (6 bases). V gave up 2 bases and J gave up 0 bases, with 16 bases separating them. CDR3 size: 17 residues. Germline values: CDR1 SGHVS, CDR2 FQNEAQ. This CDR3 is CASSLSFGGGPNYGYTF. CDR3 coding DNA: TGTGCCAGCAGCTTATCATTCGGGGGGGGCCCTAACTATGGCTACACCTTC.

With respect to this clonotype: This clone may be a read error of a much larger clone one base away. The chain links TRBV12-5 to TRBJ1-2; 7 positions match TRBD1. The germline V gene encodes CDR1 LGHNT and CDR2 FRNRAP. V trimming: 3 bases; J trimming: 7 bases; junction bases outside the gene matches: 11. The CDR3 sequence is 15 residues long. CDR3 DNA: TGTGCTAGTGGTTTCACCTACAGGGGAACTAGTGGCTACACCTTC. It translates to CASGFTYRGTSGYTF.

This clonotype was picked up many times. J is TRBJ2-7 and V is TRBV11-2, with D possibly being TRBD1 or TRBD2 (5 bases each). Germline V gene sequence: CDR1 SGHAT, CDR2 FQNNGV. Trimming took 5 bases from V and 3 from J, leaving 11 bases between them. This CDR3 contains 13 residues. CDR3 sequence (DNA): TGTGCCAGCAGCCCTGGGACGGACTACGAGCAGTACTTC. Translating gives CASSPGTDYEQYF.

In the case of this clonotype: A clone one base away is much larger, so this may be a read error. The conserved closing phenylalanine or tryptophan is absent in this CDR3, likely reflecting a read error. The DNA is left out, because the CDR3 cannot be placed on it with certainty; the CDR3 is given as TCRdb lists it. The J gene is TRBJ2-5, the V gene TRBV20-1. The germline gives CDR1 DFQATT, CDR2 SNEGSKA (reference sequence). From its first to its last residue, the CDR3 has 11 amino acids. CDR3 sequence: CSARSRETQSS.

Only one count was recorded for this clonotype. V gene TRBV20-1 combines with J gene TRBJ2-2, with 10 bases identical to TRBD1. The V gene's germline CDR1 is DFQATT and CDR2 SNEGSKA (reference sequence). J was trimmed by 2 bases and V by 5 bases; bases with no gene match: 11. The CDR3 totals 17 residues. The CDR3 coding sequence is TGCAGTGCTCGGACAGGGGGGAGCTCTGGAAACACCGGGGAGCTGTTTTTT. Translating it yields CSARTGGSSGNTGELFF.

CDR3 amino acids: CASSAGRPPTYEQYF. Written as DNA, the CDR3 is TGTGCCAGCAGTGCTGGCAGGCCACCAACCTACGAGCAGTACTTC. The chain carries TRBV7-6 and TRBJ2-7; no clear D. CDR3 length: 15 residues. The V gene lost 6 bases and the J gene lost 2 bases, with 17 bases spanning the gap. Germline V lookup: CDR1 SGHVS, CDR2 FNYEAQ.

V is TRBV20-1 and J is TRBJ1-6; 9 positions agree with TRBD1. The germline CDR1 and CDR2 sequences are DFQATT and SNEGSKA (reference sequence). This CDR3 contains 15 residues. The CDR3 sequence is CGANTGTGSRSPLHF. The CDR3, as DNA: TGCGGGGCCAATACCGGGACAGGGAGCAGATCACCCCTCCACTTT.

To note about this clonotype: It is unclear where the CDR3 begins or ends on the DNA, so no DNA is shown, and the CDR3 is as TCRdb lists it. This sequence joins TRBV7-9 and TRBJ2-2; the D call in the table, TRBD1, was not verified against the DNA. The CDR3 is 20 amino acids in total, end residues counted. Germline V gene data show CDR1 as SEHNR and CDR2 as FQNEAQ (reference sequence). CDR3 sequence: CASTRGREQYFGPGTRELFF.

A word on this clonotype: As the CDR3 is not closed by the conserved phenylalanine or tryptophan, this likely results from a read error. J is TRBJ2-7 and V is TRBV7-6; D call uncertain. The V end lost 6 bases, the J end lost 0 bases, and 12 bases lay between the germline ends. CDR1 and CDR2 from the germline V gene are SGHVS and FNYEAQ. The CDR3 contains 14 residues. The CDR3 nucleotides read TGTGCCAGCAGGGATAAACTATTCTCCTACGAGCAGTACATC. Residues: CASRDKLFSYEQYI.

The genes are TRBV2 and TRBJ1-5, with a tentative D call TRBD1 (6 bases). CDR1 and CDR2 from the germline V gene are SNHLY and FYNNEI. Trimming took off 8 bases at V and 5 bases at J, with 13 bases between the two ends. The CDR3 length is 13 residues. The CDR3 DNA sequence: TGTGCCAGCGACAGGTCCGAGGATCAGCCCCAGCATTTT. Translated: CASDRSEDQPQHF.

This clonotype has ten or more counts. The V call is TRBV20-1, the J call TRBJ2-7; 7 positions match TRBD2. Germline V CDR1 and CDR2: DFQATT, SNEGSKA (reference sequence). The length of the CDR3 is 13 residues. The V gene end was trimmed by 5 bases and the J gene end by 3 bases; junction bases not matched to a gene: 7. CDR3 nucleotide sequence: TGCAGTGCTCAGGGACTAAACCACTACGAGCAGTACTTC. Its protein is CSAQGLNHYEQYF.

In its sample, this clonotype ranks as medium-sized. This chain links TRBV20-1 with TRBJ2-7, with 8 bases lining up with TRBD2. The V gene's germline CDR1 is DFQATT and CDR2 SNEGSKA (reference sequence). J gave up 6 bases and V 4 bases, and 14 bases lay outside the gene matches. The CDR3 runs 15 residues. CDR3 in amino acids: CSAIRGGHSPPEQYF. The CDR3 nucleotides are TGCAGTGCTATCCGGGGGGGACATTCCCCACCCGAGCAGTACTTC.

The genes are TRBV7-6 and TRBJ2-5; D perhaps matches TRBD2 (7 bases). This CDR3 spans 14 amino acids. Trimming removed 2 bases from V and 5 bases from J, with 12 bases in between. Germline CDR1 and CDR2: SGHVS and FNYEAQ. The CDR3 is CASSLKQGGETQYF. DNA for the CDR3: TGTGCCAGCAGCTTAAAACAGGGAGGGGAGACCCAGTACTTC. The full variable domain, in which reference TRBV7-6 and TRBJ2-5 provide the parts outside the CDR3, is GAGVSQSPRYKVTKRGQDVALRCDPISGHVSLYWYRQALGQGPEFLTYFNYEAQQDKSGLPNDRFSAERPEGSISTLTIQRTEQRDSAMYRCASSLKQGGETQYFGPGTRLLVL.

This clonotype was found a few times. One base away lies a much larger clone, so this may be a sequencing read error. The V gene is TRBV20-1, the J gene TRBJ1-2, with TRBD1 matching 10 bases. The CDR3 totals 14 residues. Germline V CDR1 and CDR2: DFQATT, SNEGSKA (reference sequence). The V and J ends lost 3 bases and 7 bases, in that order; junction bases with no gene match: 8. The CDR3 protein is CSARPTGGASGYTF. In DNA, the CDR3 is TGCAGTGCTAGGCCGACAGGGGGCGCGTCTGGCTACACCTTC.

This clonotype was counted at least ten times. J is TRBJ2-4 and V is TRBV19; D gene ambiguous. The V end was cut by 1 base, the J end by 13 bases, with 11 bases between. Germline CDR1 LNHDA, CDR2 SQIVND (reference sequence). CDR3 length equals 12 residues. The CDR3 DNA reads TGTGCCAGTAGTATAGCCGACTCCAAACAGTACTTC. It is translated as CASSIADSKQYF.

This clonotype is a singleton in its sample. The CDR3 loop is CASSLVSRGGQPQHF. The CDR3 DNA reads TGTGCCAGCAGCTTGGTCTCTCGGGGAGGTCAGCCCCAGCATTTT. This sequence joins TRBV11-2 and TRBJ1-5; D is ambiguous. CDR3 length: 15 amino acids. Germline CDR1 and CDR2: SGHAT and FQNNGV. V gave up 3 bases and J gave up 6 bases, with 15 bases separating them.

This rearrangement joins TRBV19 to TRBJ2-7, with 9 bases identical to TRBD2. Germline-derived CDR1 and CDR2 are LNHDA and SQIVND (reference sequence). The CDR3 length is 15 residues. V trimming: 9 bases; J trimming: 8 bases; junction bases outside the gene matches: 17. CDR3 sequence (DNA): TGTGCCAGCGGTTTTTCGGTTATTAGCGGGAGTAAGCAGTACTTC. This codes for CASGFSVISGSKQYF.

V and J are TRBV7-9 and TRBJ2-5; 8 nucleotides align to TRBD2. CDR3 length equals 16 residues. Looked up from germline, CDR1 is SEHNR and CDR2 is FQNEAQ (reference sequence). The V and J ends lost 4 bases and 4 bases, in that order; junction bases with no gene match: 11. The CDR3 DNA is TGTGCCAGCAGCTCCCTCGGGGTAGCGGGGTTAGAGACCCAGTACTTC. Protein product: CASSSLGVAGLETQYF.

This clonotype was detected only a few times. V is TRBV12-3 or TRBV12-4 and J is TRBJ2-3; maybe TRBD2 (6 bases). V lost 3 bases and J 5 bases, leaving 9 bases between the germline ends. The CDR3 covers 13 residues. CDR3 DNA sequence: TGTGCCAGCAGTTTCGCGGGAAAAGATACGCAGTATTTT. It is translated as CASSFAGKDTQYF.

In its sample, this clonotype was seen many times. CDR3 in DNA: TGTGCTTCGACCGGGACAGGGGCCCTTAACTATGGCTACACCTTC. It is translated as CASTGTGALNYGYTF. The genes are TRBV12-3 or TRBV12-4 and TRBJ1-2; 10 bases agree with TRBD1. This CDR3 is 15 amino acids long.

In this sample, this clonotype is medium-sized. V gene TRBV2 combines with J gene TRBJ1-2; 8 nucleotides match TRBD1. The CDR3 extends over 14 amino acids. Looked up from germline, CDR1 is SNHLY and CDR2 is FYNNEI. V gave up 2 bases and J gave up 7 bases; unmatched junction bases: 6. The CDR3 loop is CASSEQGRGRGYTF. Written as DNA, the CDR3 is TGTGCCAGCAGTGAACAGGGCAGGGGGCGTGGCTACACCTTC.

This clonotype appeared many times. As DNA, the CDR3 is TGCAGTGCTAGTCTCGTTCGTCGGGACAGGGCAGGGTATGGCTACACCTTC. It is translated as CSASLVRRDRAGYGYTF. The chain combines TRBV20-1 with TRBJ1-2; the match to TRBD1 covers 9 bases. Germline CDR1 DFQATT, CDR2 SNEGSKA (reference sequence). V trimming: 3 bases; J trimming: 5 bases; junction bases outside the gene matches: 16. The CDR3 totals 17 residues.

This clonotype was seen repeatedly, ten times or more. The chain couples TRBV2 to TRBJ1-4; TRBD1 is a possible D gene (6 bases). The CDR3 has 15 amino acids. Trimming shortened V by 6 bases and J by 10 bases, and 21 bases separated the two germline ends. From germline, CDR1 is SNHLY and CDR2 FYNNEI. CDR3 sequence reads: CASRPLPQGRGKLFF. DNA for the CDR3: TGTGCCAGCAGGCCCCTACCTCAGGGGCGCGGAAAACTGTTTTTT.

The chain has TRBV11-2 and TRBJ1-4; D is possibly TRBD1 (5 bases). The germline V gene has CDR1 SGHAT and CDR2 FQNNGV. The V end was cut by 5 bases, the J end by 8 bases, with 15 bases between. This CDR3 is 14 amino acids long. The CDR3 protein is CASSTRGGNEKLFF. CDR3 nucleotide sequence: TGTGCCAGCAGCACCCGGGGGGGAAACGAAAAACTGTTTTTT. Full variable domain (remainder filled in from reference TRBV11-2 and TRBJ1-4): EAGVAQSPRYKIIEKRQSVAFWCNPISGHATLYWYQQILGQGPKLLIQFQNNGVVDDSQLPKDRFSAERLKGVDSTLKIQPAKLEDSAVYLCASSTRGGNEKLFFGSGTQLSVL.

This clonotype was recorded many times. The V call is TRBV10-3, the J call TRBJ2-5; 11 nucleotides line up with TRBD1. This CDR3 is built from 16 residues. V lost 3 bases, J lost 5 bases, and 8 bases stayed unmatched. From germline, CDR1 is ENHRY and CDR2 SYGVKD. The DNA for the CDR3 is TGTGCCATCAGTGACCGAGGACAGGGGGCGGCGGAGACCCAGTACTTC. Translated: CAISDRGQGAAETQYF.